The rows below give T cell receptor beta chains drawn from one sample of a study of T cells in Graves' hyperthyroidism and ophthalmopathy. TCRdb re-derived calls from the multiplex PCR reads in MiXCR, one entry per CDR3 protein. The profile shows about 410,000 distinct CDR3 sequences, about 15% of them singletons. What was sequenced was blood. These receptors were collected from a man aged 18 to 30 with Graves' ophthalmopathy. Both conserved end residues are part of each CDR3. The D gene is left open where the match is weak. Some rows mark clone size as missing; the rest say once, few, many or name a class of expanded clone.

CDR3	DNA	J	V	D	size
CASRSLAHSYEQYF	TGTGCCAGCAGGTCACTAGCGCACTCCTACGAGCAGTACTTC	TRBJ2-7	TRBV27	TRBD2	NA
CASSWFSGTWTPYEQYF	TGTGCCAGCAGTTGGTTTTCCGGGACATGGACGCCCTACGAGCAGTACTTC	TRBJ2-7	TRBV6-2/TRBV6-3	NA	many
CASSSRGHHGYTF	TGTGCCAGCAGTAGCAGGGGGCACCATGGCTACACCTTC	TRBJ1-2	TRBV25-1	TRBD1	NA
CASSQGNRGRETQYF	TGTGCCAGCAGCCAAGGGAACAGGGGCAGGGAGACCCAGTACTTC	TRBJ2-5	TRBV3-1	TRBD1	many
CSARDRDRLSYEQYF	TGCAGTGCTAGAGACCGGGACAGGCTCTCCTACGAGCAGTACTTC	TRBJ2-7	TRBV20-1	TRBD1	many
CASSSSGVGDEQFF	TGTGCCAGCAGCTCCTCGGGAGTTGGAGATGAGCAGTTCTTC	TRBJ2-1	TRBV7-3	NA	many
CSAEPTSGSWNEQFF	TGCAGTGCTGAACCGACTAGCGGGAGTTGGAATGAGCAGTTCTTC	TRBJ2-1	TRBV20-1	TRBD2	few
CASSKNWEQYF	TGTGCCAGCAGCAAAAACTGGGAGCAGTACTTC	TRBJ2-7	TRBV28	NA	many
CASSISVGTRPYEQYF	TGTGCCAGTAGTATTAGCGTCGGGACTAGACCCTACGAGCAGTACTTC	TRBJ2-7	TRBV19	TRBD2	NA
CASSPYEGGRHQETQYF	TGCGCCAGCAGCCCCTATGAAGGTGGGAGACACCAAGAGACCCAGTACTTC	TRBJ2-5	TRBV4-3	NA	NA
CASSSIAGVVDTQYF	TGTGCCAGCAGTTCGATAGCGGGAGTGGTAGATACGCAGTATTTT	TRBJ2-3	TRBV27	TRBD2	many
CSARAGVLQETQYF	TGCAGTGCTAGAGCGGGGGTACTACAAGAGACCCAGTACTTC	TRBJ2-5	TRBV20-1	NA	many
CASSKGRDTQYF	TGTGCCAGTAGTAAGGGAAGAGATACGCAGTATTTT	TRBJ2-3	TRBV2	NA	many
CASSQIQGLSTF	TGCGCCAGCAGCCAGATACAGGGGTTATCCACCTTC	TRBJ1-2	TRBV4-1	TRBD1	NA
CASSPGTEQFF	TGTGCCAGCTCACCAGGAACTGAGCAGTTCTTC	TRBJ2-1	TRBV18	NA	many
CASSQVVTGPTDTQYF	TGCGCCAGCAGCCAAGTGGTTACAGGCCCCACAGATACGCAGTATTTT	TRBJ2-3	TRBV4-1	NA	NA
CASSPRDPGGGTQYF	TGTGCCAGCAGCCCCCGGGACCCAGGGGGGGGGACCCAGTACTTC	TRBJ2-5	TRBV9	NA	NA
CASSQGNGQFF	TGTGCCAGCAGTCAGGGTAATGGGCAGTTCTTC	TRBJ2-1	TRBV5-6	NA	NA
CASSRRLADSYNEQFF	TGCGCCAGCAGCCGCAGGTTAGCGGACTCCTACAATGAGCAGTTCTTC	TRBJ2-1	TRBV4-1	NA	few
CASTNPRDRGPMNTEAFF	TGTGCCAGCACCAACCCCCGGGACAGGGGGCCCATGAACACTGAAGCTTTCTTT	TRBJ1-1	TRBV5-6	TRBD1	NA
CASSLGRSENTGELFF	TGTGCCAGCAGCTTAGGAAGGTCGGAGAACACCGGGGAGCTGTTTTTT	TRBJ2-2	TRBV7-6	NA	many
CATHPGFDTGELFF	TGTGCCACCCACCCGGGGTTCGACACCGGGGAGCTGTTTTTT	TRBJ2-2	TRBV24-1	NA	NA
CASSQDAGLNSPLHF	TGCGCCAGCAGCCAAGATGCAGGTCTTAATTCACCCCTCCACTTT	TRBJ1-6	TRBV4-1	NA	few
CASIRDSAQYF	TGTGCCAGCATTAGGGATTCAGCGCAGTACTTC	TRBJ2-7	TRBV2	NA	many
CASCRSLGTEAFF	TGTGCCAGCTGCCGTAGTCTTGGCACTGAAGCTTTCTTT	TRBJ1-1	TRBV2	NA	many
CASSLVATNEKLFF	TGTGCCAGCAGCCTAGTTGCAACTAATGAAAAACTGTTTTTT	TRBJ1-4	TRBV27	NA	many